The clone carrying this TCR beta chain appeared many times. Its specificity is not known. Germline CDR1 and CDR2: SQVTM and ANQGSEA. The length of the CDR3 is 14 residues. V lost 7 bases and J lost 8, with 21 bases in between. The sample comes from a study of CD8 T cells in ankylosing spondylitis. Broader study findings: Ankylosing spondylitis blood seemed to carry a telltale TCR beta motif made of seven or eight highly homologous variants.

Making the TCR beta libraries involved quantitative 5'-RACE with molecular barcodes. Via MiXCR, TCRdb re-called the 5' RACE reads, giving one row per CDR3 protein. Found here are 200,000 to 250,000 distinct CDR3 sequences, approximately 11% of them singletons; the top ten hold 5.5% to 8%. This sequence joins TRBV29-1 and TRBJ2-1, with D hard to call. Material: blood, either unsorted or a sorted T cell fraction (not recorded which). The clonotype comes from a male donor with ankylosing spondylitis or in good health (not recorded which). CDR3 in amino acids: CSATRLVSRDEQFF. CDR3 in DNA: TGCAGCGCCACAAGGTTAGTTAGCCGGGATGAGCAGTTCTTC.